This T cell receptor beta chain was sequenced for a study of molecular identifiers for immune sequencing clone quantification. TCRdb fed the PCR reads into MiXCR, producing one record per CDR3 protein. The repertoire holds approximately 500,000 distinct CDR3 sequences, about a fifth seen once, with under 0.85% in the top ten. Naive CD8 T cell sorting was performed on the CD8+CD4-CCR7+CD45RA+ phenotype. Germline-derived CDR1 and CDR2 are SGDLS and YYNGEE. The ends lost 4 bases at V and 3 bases at J; junction bases unmatched: 6. The CDR3 is 17 residues long. In this sample, this clonotype turned up many times. The antigen is not known. Study-level results: Barcodes shared by identical TCR molecules could lead to underestimated sizes of highly expanded clones. Clones above 20 RNA copies contained over 97% of effector molecules but under 1% of naive ones. Detection of one spiked Jurkat cell's TCR RNA reportedly worked in around 1 million naive cells.

V is TRBV9 and J is TRBJ2-2; the match to TRBD2 covers 13 bases. Source material: naive CD8+ T cells from blood, with Jurkat cell RNA spiked in. As to subset: FACS-sorted CD8+CD4-CCR7+CD45RA+ naive T cells. The receptor was derived from a human donor in good health. Some libraries in this study had Jurkat cell RNA spiked in. The CDR3 reads CASSPPGLAGYTGELFF. CDR3 sequence (DNA): TGTGCCAGCAGCCCACCGGGACTAGCGGGGTACACCGGGGAGCTGTTTTTT.